This T cell receptor (beta chain) was recorded in a study of response to subunit inactivated influenza vaccine. TCRdb re-called the RT-PCR reads through MiXCR, storing one row per CDR3 protein. Here the sample spans a few hundred thousand distinct CDR3 sequences, 21% being singletons. CDR3 length: 15 residues. Looked up from germline, CDR1 is SEHNR and CDR2 is FQNEAQ (reference sequence). V was clipped by 1 base and J by 3 bases, with 12 bases between them. Sequenced here: PBMCs from blood, sampled about 19 months after vaccination. This receptor was obtained from a man aged 50 to 69 who received an inactivated influenza vaccine. J is TRBJ2-5 and V is TRBV7-9; unclear D gene. CDR3 DNA: TGTGCCAGCAGCTTAGAATTATACAGCAAAGAGACCCAGTACTTC. As protein: CASSLELYSKETQYF. The full variable domain, completed using reference TRBV7-9 and TRBJ2-5, is DTGVSQNPRHKITKRGQNVTFRCDPISEHNRLYWYRQTLGQGPEFLTYFQNEAQLEKSRLLSDRFSAERPKGSFSTLEIQRTEQGDSAMYLCASSLELYSKETQYFGPGTRLLVL.